These T cell receptor beta chains were read from a single sample in a study of identical twins. A single record per CDR3 protein comes from TCRdb applying MiXCR to the 5' RACE reads. There are approximately 700,000 distinct CDR3 sequences in the sample; around 6% occur only once, and 1.5% to 2% lies in the top ten. What was sequenced was naive T cells sorted from blood. These receptors were collected from a man aged 18 to 29 in good health. Each CDR3 is given with its conserved first and last residue. Fields, in order: J gene, clone size, D gene, V gene, CDR3 length, CDR3 DNA, CDR3 protein. A D gene is named only where the DNA matches it firmly. Clone sizes are given selectively: once, few, many, or a class where the clone is expanded.

>TRBJ2-3|many|TRBD1|TRBV5-1|15
TGCGCCAGCAGCCGGGACAGCGTAAGCACAGATACGCAGTATTTT
CASSRDSVSTDTQYF
>TRBJ2-2|many|-|TRBV20-1|12
TGCAGTGCTAGGGGGTTCACCGGGGAGCTGTTTTTT
CSARGFTGELFF
>TRBJ2-7|-|-|TRBV9|16
TGTGCCAGCAGCGTAGGTTCACCCCTTGGGGGTCACGAGCAGTACTTC
CASSVGSPLGGHEQYF
>TRBJ2-5|-|TRBD1|TRBV15|15
TGTGCCACCAGCAGAGTGGGGGACAGGGAAGAGACCCAGTACTTC
CATSRVGDREETQYF
>TRBJ2-5|-|TRBD1|TRBV5-1|16
TGCGCCAGCGGACAGGGGACCGGGACCCAGAGGGAGACCCAGTACTTC
CASGQGTGTQRETQYF
>TRBJ2-2|many|-|TRBV5-1|17
TGCGCCAGCAGCTATGCAAGAGACAGTACGAACACCGGGGAGCTGTTTTTT
CASSYARDSTNTGELFF
>TRBJ2-3|few|-|TRBV6-2/TRBV6-3|18
TGTGCCAGCAGTCCCGCCTTATGGAGGGGTGTTCTCACAGATACGCAGTATTTT
CASSPALWRGVLTDTQYF
>TRBJ2-3|many|TRBD2|TRBV12-3/TRBV12-4|16
TGTGCCAGCAGATCCCTCGCGGGAGGACGCACAGATACGCAGTATTTT
CASRSLAGGRTDTQYF
>TRBJ2-7|many|-|TRBV28|13
TGTGCCAGCAGTGGGACCATCTCTAGAGAGCAGTACTTC
CASSGTISREQYF
>TRBJ2-3|-|-|TRBV18|13
TGTGCCAGCTCACCAAGTTGGCCAGATACGCAGTATTTT
CASSPSWPDTQYF
>TRBJ2-7|many|TRBD1|TRBV19|16
TGTGCCAGTAGTATCTGGACGGGACAGGGGGCGTACGAGCAGTACTTC
CASSIWTGQGAYEQYF
>TRBJ1-2|few|-|TRBV29-1|11
TGCAGCGTTGGCGACCTCTATGGCTACACCTTC
CSVGDLYGYTF
>TRBJ2-7|few|-|TRBV14|13
TGTGCCAGCAGCCAGCTGGGTAATTACGAGCAGTACTTC
CASSQLGNYEQYF
>TRBJ1-4|many|TRBD1|TRBV6-1|13
TGTGCCAGCAGAAGGACAGGGGATCAAGTACTGTTTTTT
CASRRTGDQVLFF
>TRBJ2-1|many|-|TRBV12-3/TRBV12-4|11
TGTGCCAGCAGTCTCCTCAATGAGCAGTTCTTC
CASSLLNEQFF
>TRBJ1-1|few|-|TRBV30|12
TGTGCCTGGATGGGACAGAACACTGAAGCTTTCTTT
CAWMGQNTEAFF
>TRBJ2-3|many|-|TRBV5-1|14
TGCGCCAGCAGCTCCGGGACACACACAGATACGCAGTATTTT
CASSSGTHTDTQYF
>TRBJ1-1|many|-|TRBV12-3/TRBV12-4|13
TGTGCCAGCAGCTTCAACCAGGGTGCGGAAGCTTTCTTT
CASSFNQGAEAFF
>TRBJ2-1|many|TRBD2|TRBV29-1|15
TGCAGCGTTGAATCTGGGGAGCGGGAGGGAAATGAGCAGTTCTTC
CSVESGEREGNEQFF